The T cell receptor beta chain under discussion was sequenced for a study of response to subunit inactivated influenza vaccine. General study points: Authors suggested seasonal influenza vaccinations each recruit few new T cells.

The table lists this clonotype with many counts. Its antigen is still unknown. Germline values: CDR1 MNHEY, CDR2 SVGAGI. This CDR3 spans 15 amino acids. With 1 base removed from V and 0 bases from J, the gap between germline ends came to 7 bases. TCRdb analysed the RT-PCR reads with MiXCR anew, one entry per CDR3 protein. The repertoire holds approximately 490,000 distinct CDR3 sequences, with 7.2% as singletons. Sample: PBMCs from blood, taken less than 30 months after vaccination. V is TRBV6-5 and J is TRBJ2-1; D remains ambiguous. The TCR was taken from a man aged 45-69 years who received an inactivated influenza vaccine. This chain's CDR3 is CASSYLQPSYNEQFF. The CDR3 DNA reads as TGTGCCAGCAGTTACTTACAACCCTCCTACAATGAGCAGTTCTTC.